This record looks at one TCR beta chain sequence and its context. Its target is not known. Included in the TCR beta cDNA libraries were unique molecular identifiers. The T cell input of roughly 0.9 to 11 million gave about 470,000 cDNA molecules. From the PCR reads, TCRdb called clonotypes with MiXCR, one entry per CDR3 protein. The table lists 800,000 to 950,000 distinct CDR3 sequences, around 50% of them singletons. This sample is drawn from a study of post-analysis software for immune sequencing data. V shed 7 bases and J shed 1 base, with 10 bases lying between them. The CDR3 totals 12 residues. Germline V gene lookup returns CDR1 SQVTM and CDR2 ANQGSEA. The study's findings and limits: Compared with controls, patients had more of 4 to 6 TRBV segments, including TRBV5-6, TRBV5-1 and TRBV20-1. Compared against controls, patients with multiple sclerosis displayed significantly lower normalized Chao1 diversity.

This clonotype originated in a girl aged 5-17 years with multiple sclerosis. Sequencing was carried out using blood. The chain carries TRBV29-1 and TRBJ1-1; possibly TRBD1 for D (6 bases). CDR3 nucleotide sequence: TGCAGCGGCGGACAGACGAACACTGAAGCTTTCTTT. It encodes CSGGQTNTEAFF.